This T cell receptor (beta chain) is drawn from a study of CD8 T cell repertoires and HIV-1 epitope variants. This clone was counted a few times. Looked up from germline, CDR1 is SQVTM and CDR2 is ANQGSEA. Trimming shortened V by 0 bases and J by 1 base, and 1 base separated the two germline ends. The CDR3 runs to 12 residues. Some clones are missing from TCRdb's copy, which holds only in-frame ones; the method was immunoSEQ multiplex PCR. Among 95,000 or so clones listed, roughly four fifths were seen once. Material for sequencing was uncultured baseline CD8+ T cells from peripheral blood mononuclear cells (PBMCs). This sequence originates from a male donor with HIV. V gene TRBV29-1 combines with J gene TRBJ1-3, with no clear D. The CDR3 DNA follows: TGCAGCGTTGAAGAATCTGGAAACACCATATATTTT. Translated, it gives CSVEESGNTIYF.